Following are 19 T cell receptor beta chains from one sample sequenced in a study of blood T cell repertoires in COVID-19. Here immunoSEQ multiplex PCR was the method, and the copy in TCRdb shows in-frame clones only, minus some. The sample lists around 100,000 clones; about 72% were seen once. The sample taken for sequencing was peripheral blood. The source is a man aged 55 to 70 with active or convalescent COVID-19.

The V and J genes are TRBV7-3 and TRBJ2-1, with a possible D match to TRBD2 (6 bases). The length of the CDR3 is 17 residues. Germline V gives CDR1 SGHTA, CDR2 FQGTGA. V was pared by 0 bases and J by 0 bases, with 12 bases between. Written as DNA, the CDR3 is TGTGCCAGCAGCTTAACGAGCGGGCCCAGCTCCTACAATGAGCAGTTCTTC. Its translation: CASSLTSGPSSYNEQFF.

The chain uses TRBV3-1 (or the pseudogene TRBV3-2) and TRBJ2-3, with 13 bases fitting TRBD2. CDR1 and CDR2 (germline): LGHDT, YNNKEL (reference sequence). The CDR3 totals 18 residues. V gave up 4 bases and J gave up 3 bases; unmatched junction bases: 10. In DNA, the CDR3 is TGTGCCAGCAGCCTTCGCTTTGGGACTAGCGGGAATACAGATACGCAGTATTTT. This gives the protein CASSLRFGTSGNTDTQYF.

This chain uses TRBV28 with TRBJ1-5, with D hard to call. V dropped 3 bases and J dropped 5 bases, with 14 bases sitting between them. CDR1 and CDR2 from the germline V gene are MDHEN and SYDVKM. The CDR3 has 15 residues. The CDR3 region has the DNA TGTGCCAGCAGTTTCTCCCTGGGAGGGTATCAGCCCCAGCATTTT. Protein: CASSFSLGGYQPQHF. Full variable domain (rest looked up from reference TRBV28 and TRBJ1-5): DVKVTQSSRYLVKRTGEKVFLECVQDMDHENMFWYRQDPGLGLRLIYFSYDVKMKEKGDIPEGYSVSREKKERFSLILESASTNQTSMYLCASSFSLGGYQPQHFGDGTRLSIL.

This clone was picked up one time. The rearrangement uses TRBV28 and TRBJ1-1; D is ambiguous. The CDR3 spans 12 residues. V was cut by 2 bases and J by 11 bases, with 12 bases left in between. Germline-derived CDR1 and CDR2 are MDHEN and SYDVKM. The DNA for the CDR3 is TGTGCCAGCAGTTTAAGGCAGGTTGTGGCTTTCTTT. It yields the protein CASSLRQVVAFF.

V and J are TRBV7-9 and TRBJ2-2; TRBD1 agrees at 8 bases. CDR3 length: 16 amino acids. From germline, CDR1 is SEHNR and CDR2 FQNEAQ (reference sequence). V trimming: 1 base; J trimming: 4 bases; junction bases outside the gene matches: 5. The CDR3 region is CASSLEQGGATGELFF. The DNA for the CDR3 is TGTGCCAGCAGCTTAGAACAGGGGGGCGCCACCGGGGAGCTGTTTTTT.

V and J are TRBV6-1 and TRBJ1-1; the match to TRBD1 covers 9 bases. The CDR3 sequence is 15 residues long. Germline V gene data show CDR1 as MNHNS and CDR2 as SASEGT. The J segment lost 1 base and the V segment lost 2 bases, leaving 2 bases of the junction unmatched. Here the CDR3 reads CASSEWGQGNTEAFF. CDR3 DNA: TGTGCCAGCAGTGAATGGGGACAGGGGAACACTGAAGCTTTCTTT.

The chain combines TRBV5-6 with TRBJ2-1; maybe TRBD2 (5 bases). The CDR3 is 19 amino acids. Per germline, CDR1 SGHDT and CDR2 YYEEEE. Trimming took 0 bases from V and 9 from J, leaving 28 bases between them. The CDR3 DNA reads TGTGCCAGCAGCTTGGCCGGTGCATCAAGGGCTAGCCGGGTGGGTGAGCAGTTCTTC. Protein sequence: CASSLAGASRASRVGEQFF.

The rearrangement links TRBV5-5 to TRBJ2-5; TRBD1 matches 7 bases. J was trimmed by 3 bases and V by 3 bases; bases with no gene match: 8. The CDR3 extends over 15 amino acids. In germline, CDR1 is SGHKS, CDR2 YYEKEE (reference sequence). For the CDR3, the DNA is TGTGCCAGCAGCTCGTCCAGGGGGATAGAAGAGACCCAGTACTTC. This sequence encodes CASSSSRGIEETQYF.

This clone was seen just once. CDR3 loop: CASGGTGYGYTF. In DNA form, the CDR3 reads TGTGCCAGTGGGGGGACAGGATATGGCTACACCTTC. The V gene is TRBV6-5, the J gene TRBJ1-2; 8 bases align to TRBD1. Trimming at V came to 9 bases and at J to 5 bases, leaving 5 bases not matched to a gene. Germline assignment: CDR1 MNHEY and CDR2 SVGAGI. There are 12 residues in the CDR3.

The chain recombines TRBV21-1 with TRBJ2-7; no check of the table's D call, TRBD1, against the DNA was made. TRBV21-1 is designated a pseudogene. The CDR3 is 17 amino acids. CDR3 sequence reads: CASSSIIPGQGAYEQYV. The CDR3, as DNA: TGTGCCAGCAGCAGCATCATACCGGGACAGGGGGCCTACGAGCAGTACGTC.

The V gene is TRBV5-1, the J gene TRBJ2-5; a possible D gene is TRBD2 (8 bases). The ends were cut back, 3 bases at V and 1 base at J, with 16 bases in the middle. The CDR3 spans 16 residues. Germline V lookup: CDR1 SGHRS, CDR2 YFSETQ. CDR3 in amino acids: CASSSYGGDSQETQYF. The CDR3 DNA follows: TGCGCCAGCAGCTCATACGGGGGGGACAGCCAAGAGACCCAGTACTTC.

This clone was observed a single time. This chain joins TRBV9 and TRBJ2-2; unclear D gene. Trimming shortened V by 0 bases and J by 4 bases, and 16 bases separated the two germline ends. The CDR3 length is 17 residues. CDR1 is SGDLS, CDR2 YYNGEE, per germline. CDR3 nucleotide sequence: TGTGCCAGCAGCGTAGGACGGCAACAGACCACCACCGGGGAGCTGTTTTTT. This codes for CASSVGRQQTTTGELFF.

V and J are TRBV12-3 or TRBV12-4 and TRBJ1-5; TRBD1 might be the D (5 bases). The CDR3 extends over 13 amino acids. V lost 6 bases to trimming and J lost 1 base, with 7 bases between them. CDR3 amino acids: CASRQGSNQPQHF. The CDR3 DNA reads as TGTGCCAGCAGGCAGGGAAGCAATCAGCCCCAGCATTTT.

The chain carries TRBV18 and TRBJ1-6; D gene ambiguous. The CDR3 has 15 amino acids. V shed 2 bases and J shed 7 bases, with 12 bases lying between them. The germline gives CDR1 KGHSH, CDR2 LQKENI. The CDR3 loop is CASSPTDGGNSPLHF. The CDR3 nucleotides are TGTGCCAGCTCACCAACCGACGGAGGGAATTCACCCCTCCACTTT. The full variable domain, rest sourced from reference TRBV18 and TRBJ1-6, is NAGVMQNPRHLVRRRGQEARLRCSPMKGHSHVYWYRQLPEEGLKFMVYLQKENIIDESGMPKERFSAEFPKEGPSILRIQQVVRGDSAAYFCASSPTDGGNSPLHFGNGTRLTVT.

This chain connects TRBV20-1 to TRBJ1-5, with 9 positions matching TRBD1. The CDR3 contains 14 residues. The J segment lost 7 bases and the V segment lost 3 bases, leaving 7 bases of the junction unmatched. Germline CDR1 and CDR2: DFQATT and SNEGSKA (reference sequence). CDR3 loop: CSASVGTGQQPQHF. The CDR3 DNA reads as TGCAGTGCTAGTGTTGGGACAGGGCAACAGCCCCAGCATTTT.

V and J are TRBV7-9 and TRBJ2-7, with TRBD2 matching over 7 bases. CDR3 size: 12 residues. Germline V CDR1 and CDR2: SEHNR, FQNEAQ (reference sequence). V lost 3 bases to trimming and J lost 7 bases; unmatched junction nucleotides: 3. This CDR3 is CASSFGEGEQYF. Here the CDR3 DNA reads TGTGCCAGCAGCTTCGGGGAGGGAGAGCAGTACTTC. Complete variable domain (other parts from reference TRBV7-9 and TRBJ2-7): DTGVSQNPRHKITKRGQNVTFRCDPISEHNRLYWYRQTLGQGPEFLTYFQNEAQLEKSRLLSDRFSAERPKGSFSTLEIQRTEQGDSAMYLCASSFGEGEQYFGPGTRLTVT.

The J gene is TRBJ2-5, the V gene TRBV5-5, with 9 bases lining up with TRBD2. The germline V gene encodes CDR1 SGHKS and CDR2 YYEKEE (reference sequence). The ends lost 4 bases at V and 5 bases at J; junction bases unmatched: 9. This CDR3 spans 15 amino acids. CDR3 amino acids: CASSRAGTSFETQYF. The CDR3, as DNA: TGTGCCAGCAGCCGAGCCGGGACTAGCTTCGAGACCCAGTACTTC.

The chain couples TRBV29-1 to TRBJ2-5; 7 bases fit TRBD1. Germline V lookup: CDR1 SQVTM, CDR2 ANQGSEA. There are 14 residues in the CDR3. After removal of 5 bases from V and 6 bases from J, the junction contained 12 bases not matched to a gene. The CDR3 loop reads CSVNFGQVGQTQYF. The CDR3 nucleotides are TGCAGCGTTAATTTTGGACAGGTTGGGCAGACCCAGTACTTC.

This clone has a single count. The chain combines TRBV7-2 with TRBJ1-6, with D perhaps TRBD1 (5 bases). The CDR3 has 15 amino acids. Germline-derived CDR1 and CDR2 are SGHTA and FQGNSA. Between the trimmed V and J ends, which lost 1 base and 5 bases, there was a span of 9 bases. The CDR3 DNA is TGTGCCAGCAGCTTAGGGGGAGGGGATAATTCACCCCTCCACTTT. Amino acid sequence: CASSLGGGDNSPLHF.